A selection of T cell receptor beta chains follows, all from one sample in a study of shared clonotypes between healthy human individuals. TCRdb's copy holds only in-frame clones and misses some; the assay was immunoSEQ multiplex PCR. The table shows 2 million to 3 million clones, with more than 85% occurring only once. The source material was naive CD4+ T cells from PBMCs. All receptors derive from a man aged 18 to 30 in good health. Some clones in this sample may be carry-over from other donors' samples. The CDR3 runs from the conserved cysteine through the conserved F or W. Fields, in order: J gene, D gene, clone size, V gene, CDR3 DNA, CDR3 protein. D genes are given only for firm matches. Only some rows state a clone size, as once, few, many or a class for expanded clones.

TRBJ2-7,NA,NA,TRBV21-1,TGTGCCAGCAGCAAAGCGCTCCCACGCCGGGAACCGGATTCCTACGAGCAGTACTTC,CASSKALPRREPDSYEQYF
TRBJ2-3,TRBD1,NA,TRBV5-1,TGCGCCAGCAGCGTGAGGGGACAGGGGGCCTCAGATACGCAGTATTTT,CASSVRGQGASDTQYF
TRBJ2-7,NA,NA,TRBV7-9,TGTGCCAGCAGCCTCCGGGCCGAGCAGTACTTC,CASSLRAEQYF
TRBJ2-7,TRBD2,NA,TRBV6-4,TGTGCCAGCAGTCCCGGGACTAGCGGGACTGGCGAGCAGTACTTC,CASSPGTSGTGEQYF
TRBJ1-2,TRBD1,NA,TRBV6-5,TGTGCCACGGGACAGGCGGAATATGGCTACACCTTC,CATGQAEYGYTF
TRBJ2-7,NA,NA,TRBV7-9,TGTGCCAGCAGCTTACAGCTCGGGCACGAGCAGTACTTC,CASSLQLGHEQYF
TRBJ1-1,TRBD1,NA,TRBV28,TGTGCCAGCAGTTCCTCGGGGACAGGAGGTGAAGCTTTCTTT,CASSSSGTGGEAFF
TRBJ1-6,TRBD1,NA,TRBV6-5,TGTGCCAGCAGTCCCCAGACGACAGGGGTGTCACCCCTCCACTTT,CASSPQTTGVSPLHF
TRBJ2-5,NA,few,TRBV6-5,TGTGCCAGCAGTTACTCGAGAACCCAAGAGACCCAGTACTTC,CASSYSRTQETQYF
TRBJ1-5,NA,NA,TRBV7-3,TGTGCCAGCAGCGCAACAGGTTCAAATCAGCCCCAGCATTTT,CASSATGSNQPQHF
TRBJ2-3,TRBD2,NA,TRBV7-9,TGTGCCAGCAGCTTAGGATCTAGCGGGAGGCCCACAGATACGCAGTATTTT,CASSLGSSGRPTDTQYF
TRBJ1-3,TRBD1,once,TRBV30,TGTGCCTGGGGAAAGGGGGCCTCTGGAAACACCATATATTTT,CAWGKGASGNTIYF
TRBJ2-3,TRBD2,NA,TRBV28,TGTGCCAGCACCAAAGGTAGCGGGCGGAGCACAGATACGCAGTATTTT,CASTKGSGRSTDTQYF
TRBJ2-1,NA,NA,TRBV28,TGTGCCAGCAGCCCGAATAAATGGGCAGCAATCAATGAGCAGTTCTTC,CASSPNKWAAINEQFF
TRBJ1-2,TRBD1,once,TRBV28,TGTGCCAGCAGTCCGGGGACAGGGGTCCTTGGCTACACCTTC,CASSPGTGVLGYTF
TRBJ2-1,TRBD2,once,TRBV19,TGTGCCAGCGGACTAGCGGGAGCACAAGAGCAGTTCTTC,CASGLAGAQEQFF
TRBJ2-3,NA,NA,TRBV19,TGTGCCAGTAGTATTCAGGGAGGCACAGATACGCAGTATTTT,CASSIQGGTDTQYF
TRBJ1-1,TRBD1,NA,TRBV28,TGTGCCAGCAGTTTTTCCGGACAGGGGCCAGACACTGAAGCTTTCTTT,CASSFSGQGPDTEAFF
TRBJ2-2,NA,NA,TRBV19,TGTGCCAGTAGTATTGAGGGGTACACCGGGGAGCTGTTTTTT,CASSIEGYTGELFF
TRBJ1-2,NA,once,TRBV28,TGTGCCAGCAGTGTCGGACAGAACTATGGCTACACCTTC,CASSVGQNYGYTF
TRBJ2-1,NA,NA,TRBV28,TGTGCCAGCAGGGCCGGGATCAATGAGCAGTTCTTC,CASRAGINEQFF
TRBJ1-2,NA,NA,TRBV7-2,TGTGCCAGCAGCACCAGGGGCGGGGATGGCTACACCTTC,CASSTRGGDGYTF
TRBJ2-5,NA,NA,TRBV6-5,TGTGCCAGCAGATACAGTTACCAAGAGACCCAGTACTTC,CASRYSYQETQYF
TRBJ1-1,NA,NA,TRBV28,TGTGCCAGCAGTTTTTTAGAGACTGAAGCTTTCTTT,CASSFLETEAFF
TRBJ1-1,NA,NA,TRBV5-1,TGCGCCAGCAGCCGTGAACAAATGAACACTGAAGCTTTCTTT,CASSREQMNTEAFF
TRBJ2-7,NA,NA,TRBV7-2,TGTGCCAGCAGCTTAGAGTTCACCTCATTCTACGAGCAGTACTTC,CASSLEFTSFYEQYF
TRBJ2-2,TRBD2,NA,TRBV7-2,TGTGCCAGCAGCTTCCCTATGACGGGAGGAAGCACCGGGGAGCTGTTTTTT,CASSFPMTGGSTGELFF